Presented here are 9 T cell receptor beta chains from one specimen sequenced in a study of OX40 agonist ivuxolimab in advanced cancers. The assay was immunoSEQ multiplex PCR, and TCRdb's table has in-frame clones only and misses some. The sample lists roughly 9,900 clones, roughly 70% occurring once. Source: CD4+ or CD8+ T cells sorted from blood, taken in a trial of the OX40 agonist ivuxolimab. The source is an adult with an advanced solid tumor such as melanoma, head and neck, liver or kidney cancer.

In this sample, this clone turned up once. The chain is built from TRBV4-1 and TRBJ2-7, with D perhaps TRBD1 (5 bases). The CDR3 is made up of 15 amino acids. V lost 1 base and J lost 2, with 12 bases in between. Germline V gives CDR1 MGHRA, CDR2 YSYEKL. CDR3 in amino acids: CASSQVPTAAYEQYF. CDR3 in DNA: TGCGCCAGCAGCCAAGTTCCGACAGCAGCCTACGAGCAGTACTTC.

This chain connects TRBV5-5 to TRBJ1-3; D not certain. Germline V gene data show CDR1 as SGHKS and CDR2 as YYEKEE (reference sequence). CDR3 length equals 15 residues. Trimming removed 1 base from V and 4 bases from J, with 12 bases in between. The CDR3 loop is CASSLRAGGGNTIYF. For the CDR3, the DNA is TGTGCCAGCAGCTTGAGGGCAGGAGGGGGAAACACCATATATTTT.

The chain has TRBV4-3 and TRBJ1-5; the match to TRBD1 covers 11 bases. The CDR3 covers 15 residues. Trimming removed 3 bases from V and 7 bases from J; junction bases left unmatched: 5. Germline CDR1 reads LGHNA; CDR2 reads YSLEER. DNA for the CDR3: TGCGCCAGCAGCCAGGACAGGGGGCATGGCCAGCCCCAGCATTTT. Translating it yields CASSQDRGHGQPQHF.

The rearrangement joins TRBV27 to TRBJ1-1, with a weak D call TRBD1 (6 bases). The CDR3 has 12 residues. Germline CDR1 MNHEY, CDR2 SMNVEV (reference sequence). Trimming cost V 3 bases and J 9 bases, with 11 bases left between them. The CDR3 sequence: CASSLRRGQAFF. CDR3 sequence (DNA): TGTGCCAGCAGTTTGAGGCGGGGGCAAGCTTTCTTT.

V usage is TRBV5-8 and J usage is TRBJ2-3, with 10 bases that match TRBD2. There are 18 residues in the CDR3. Germline V gene lookup returns CDR1 SGHTS and CDR2 YDEGEE. V shed 4 bases and J 6 bases; nucleotides not matched to a gene: 17. For the CDR3, the DNA is TGTGCCAGCAGCCTCTCCCGCGAGCGGGAGGGCCTGGGGGATACGCAGTATTTT. This sequence encodes CASSLSREREGLGDTQYF.

The chain combines TRBV5-7 with TRBJ2-3; TRBD2 is a possible D gene (5 bases). TRBV5-7 is identified as an open reading frame with a role that is uncertain. The CDR3 spans 16 residues. Trimming removed 2 bases from V and 2 bases from J, with 15 bases in between. This CDR3 reads CASSFPPGTLTDTQYF. The CDR3 coding sequence is TGTGCCAGCAGCTTCCCCCCGGGAACACTCACAGATACGCAGTATTTT.

V usage is TRBV27 and J usage is TRBJ2-7; tentative D call: TRBD2 (6 bases). Germline values: CDR1 MNHEY, CDR2 SMNVEV (reference sequence). There are 14 residues in the CDR3. V was cut by 2 bases and J by 3 bases, with 11 bases left in between. CDR3: CASSLAGRGYEQYF. As DNA, the CDR3 is TGTGCCAGCAGTTTAGCTGGGCGGGGCTACGAGCAGTACTTC.

This chain joins TRBV6-6 and TRBJ1-1; D remains ambiguous. CDR3 length: 15 amino acids. Germline CDR1 reads MNHNY; CDR2 reads SVGAGI (reference sequence). Between the trimmed V and J ends, which lost 0 bases and 2 bases, there was a span of 10 bases. CDR3 nucleotides: TGTGCCAGCAGTTACTCGGCGGAGGGAAACACTGAAGCTTTCTTT. Translated, it gives CASSYSAEGNTEAFF.

In this sample, this clone turned up a few times. J is TRBJ2-3 and V is TRBV11-1; 7 bases match TRBD2. Germline-derived CDR1 and CDR2 are SGHAT and FQDESV (reference sequence). This CDR3 has 15 residues. The ends lost 3 bases at V and 2 bases at J; junction bases unmatched: 5. The DNA of the CDR3 is TGTGCCAGCAGCTTGGGACGGGGGGACACAGATACGCAGTATTTT. Protein: CASSLGRGDTDTQYF. The variable domain in full, completed from reference TRBV11-1 and TRBJ2-3, reads EAEVAQSPRYKITEKSQAVAFWCDPISGHATLYWYRQILGQGPELLVQFQDESVVDDSQLPKDRFSAERLKGVDSTLKIQPAELGDSAMYLCASSLGRGDTDTQYFGPGTRLTVL.